This is a list of T cell receptor beta chains from one sample in a study of cytomegalovirus exposure and HLA in healthy donors. Profiling relied on immunoSEQ multiplex PCR, and the TCRdb table lists in-frame clones only, not all of them. This sample has fewer than 250,000 clones, with 81% found just once. Sequences were obtained from PBMCs. All receptors derive from a man younger than 30 in good health and CMV-seronegative. Each CDR3 is given with its conserved first and last residue. D genes are given only for firm matches. Where a row states a size, it is once, few, many or the class of an expanded clone; other rows omit it.

J: TRBJ2-2; D: -; V: TRBV6-5; size: few; length: 15; CDR3: CASSYSGGHTGELFF; DNA: TGTGCCAGCAGTTACTCGGGGGGGCACACCGGGGAGCTGTTTTTT
J: TRBJ2-7; D: TRBD2; V: TRBV7-2; size: -; length: 16; CDR3: CASSLSLGLAGHEQYF; DNA: TGTGCCAGCAGCTTGTCTCTTGGACTAGCGGGGCACGAGCAGTACTTC
J: TRBJ1-2; D: -; V: TRBV6-1; size: -; length: 12; CDR3: CASSDRNYGYTF; DNA: TGTGCCAGCAGTGACCGGAACTATGGCTACACCTTC
J: TRBJ2-3; D: -; V: TRBV6-6; size: -; length: 14; CDR3: CASSYSPGSDTQYF; DNA: TGTGCCAGCAGTTACTCGCCAGGGTCAGATACGCAGTATTTT
J: TRBJ1-1; D: -; V: TRBV7-2; size: few; length: 15; CDR3: CASSFHPQVNTEAFF; DNA: TGTGCCAGCAGCTTCCACCCACAGGTGAACACTGAAGCTTTCTTT
J: TRBJ1-2; D: TRBD1; V: TRBV2; size: -; length: 14; CDR3: CASSPGRDSYGYTF; DNA: TGTGCCAGCAGTCCGGGCCGGGACAGCTATGGCTACACCTTC
J: TRBJ1-6; D: -; V: TRBV10-2; size: once; length: 15; CDR3: CASSERGPYNSPLHF; DNA: TGCGCCAGCAGTGAGAGGGGCCCCTATAATTCACCCCTCCACTTT
J: TRBJ2-5; D: TRBD1; V: TRBV5-1; size: -; length: 15; CDR3: CASSLGQGGQETQYF; DNA: TGCGCCAGCAGCTTGGGACAGGGGGGCCAAGAGACCCAGTACTTC
J: TRBJ2-7; D: -; V: TRBV6-1; size: -; length: 15; CDR3: CASSERGFPSYEQYF; DNA: TGTGCCAGCAGTGAACGGGGATTTCCGTCCTACGAGCAGTACTTC
J: TRBJ1-6; D: TRBD1; V: TRBV7-9; size: -; length: 14; CDR3: CASSRDRGNSPLHF; DNA: TGTGCCAGCAGTCGGGACAGGGGTAATTCACCCCTCCACTTT
J: TRBJ2-4; D: -; V: TRBV9; size: -; length: 13; CDR3: CASSPHLENIQYF; DNA: TGTGCCAGCAGCCCACACCTAGAAAACATTCAGTACTTC
J: TRBJ2-1; D: TRBD1; V: TRBV10-3; size: once; length: 12; CDR3: CATGQGAGEQFF; DNA: TGTGCCACCGGACAGGGGGCAGGTGAGCAGTTCTTC
J: TRBJ2-2; D: -; V: TRBV6-6; size: -; length: 13; CDR3: CASSPTRGGELFF; DNA: TGTGCCAGCAGCCCTACCCGAGGCGGGGAGCTGTTTTTT
J: TRBJ1-4; D: -; V: TRBV19; size: -; length: 14; CDR3: CASSPGDSREKLFF; DNA: TGTGCCAGTAGTCCCGGAGATTCACGTGAAAAACTGTTTTTT
J: TRBJ2-2; D: TRBD1; V: TRBV7-8; size: -; length: 15; CDR3: CASSFRGLSTGELFF; DNA: TGTGCCAGCAGCTTCAGGGGGCTAAGTACCGGGGAGCTGTTTTTT
J: TRBJ1-3; D: -; V: TRBV9; size: -; length: 16; CDR3: CASSGGINYSGNTIYF; DNA: TGTGCCAGCAGCGGAGGCATAAACTACTCTGGAAACACCATATATTTT
J: TRBJ2-1; D: TRBD1; V: TRBV11-3; size: -; length: 14; CDR3: CASSWDRSYNEQFF; DNA: TGTGCCAGCTCATGGGACAGGAGCTACAATGAGCAGTTCTTC
J: TRBJ2-5; D: TRBD2; V: TRBV7-9; size: -; length: 14; CDR3: CADGLAGVQETQYF; DNA: TGTGCCGACGGTTTAGCGGGAGTGCAAGAGACCCAGTACTTC
J: TRBJ1-2; D: -; V: TRBV7-2; size: -; length: 14; CDR3: CASSSSGGSYGYTF; DNA: TGTGCCAGCAGCTCCAGCGGGGGGTCCTATGGCTACACCTTC
J: TRBJ1-1; D: -; V: TRBV18; size: -; length: 14; CDR3: CASSPGGADTEAFF; DNA: TGTGCCAGCTCCCCAGGAGGGGCGGACACTGAAGCTTTCTTT
J: TRBJ2-5; D: TRBD1; V: TRBV9; size: -; length: 14; CDR3: CASSVGTGQETQYF; DNA: TGTGCCAGCAGCGTAGGGACAGGGCAAGAGACCCAGTACTTC
J: TRBJ2-2; D: -; V: TRBV9; size: -; length: 16; CDR3: CASSVRSSRWAGELFF; DNA: TGTGCCAGCAGCGTAAGATCTAGCCGGTGGGCCGGGGAGCTGTTTTTT
J: TRBJ2-7; D: TRBD2; V: TRBV11-1; size: -; length: 15; CDR3: CASRSGTSSAYEQYF; DNA: TGTGCCAGCAGGTCCGGGACTAGCAGCGCCTACGAGCAGTACTTC
J: TRBJ1-1; D: -; V: TRBV5-8; size: -; length: 16; CDR3: CASSLGPWTVNTEAFF; DNA: TGTGCCAGCAGCTTGGGACCCTGGACAGTGAACACTGAAGCTTTCTTT
J: TRBJ1-5; D: -; V: TRBV11-2; size: -; length: 15; CDR3: CASSPATGSNQPQHF; DNA: TGTGCCAGCAGCCCAGCGACAGGTAGCAATCAGCCCCAGCATTTT
J: TRBJ2-7; D: -; V: TRBV7-9; size: -; length: 13; CDR3: CASSPAGHHEQYF; DNA: TGTGCCAGCAGCCCAGCGGGACACCACGAGCAGTACTTC
J: TRBJ2-5; D: TRBD1; V: TRBV4-3; size: -; length: 14; CDR3: CASSPRQGQETQYF; DNA: TGCGCCAGCAGCCCAAGACAGGGCCAAGAGACCCAGTACTTC
J: TRBJ1-1; D: -; V: TRBV4-2; size: -; length: 15; CDR3: CASSEVWGVDTEAFF; DNA: TGTGCCAGCAGCGAAGTATGGGGGGTGGACACTGAAGCTTTCTTT
J: TRBJ2-7; D: TRBD1; V: TRBV5-4; size: once; length: 14; CDR3: CASSTQGVGYEQYF; DNA: TGTGCCAGCAGCACACAGGGGGTAGGCTACGAGCAGTACTTC
J: TRBJ1-1; D: -; V: TRBV9; size: -; length: 15; CDR3: CASSPSLGGDTEAFF; DNA: TGTGCCAGCAGCCCCTCCCTGGGGGGGGACACTGAAGCTTTCTTT
J: TRBJ2-7; D: -; V: TRBV7-9; size: -; length: 13; CDR3: CASSYIQGYEQYF; DNA: TGTGCCAGCAGCTATATCCAGGGTTACGAGCAGTACTTC